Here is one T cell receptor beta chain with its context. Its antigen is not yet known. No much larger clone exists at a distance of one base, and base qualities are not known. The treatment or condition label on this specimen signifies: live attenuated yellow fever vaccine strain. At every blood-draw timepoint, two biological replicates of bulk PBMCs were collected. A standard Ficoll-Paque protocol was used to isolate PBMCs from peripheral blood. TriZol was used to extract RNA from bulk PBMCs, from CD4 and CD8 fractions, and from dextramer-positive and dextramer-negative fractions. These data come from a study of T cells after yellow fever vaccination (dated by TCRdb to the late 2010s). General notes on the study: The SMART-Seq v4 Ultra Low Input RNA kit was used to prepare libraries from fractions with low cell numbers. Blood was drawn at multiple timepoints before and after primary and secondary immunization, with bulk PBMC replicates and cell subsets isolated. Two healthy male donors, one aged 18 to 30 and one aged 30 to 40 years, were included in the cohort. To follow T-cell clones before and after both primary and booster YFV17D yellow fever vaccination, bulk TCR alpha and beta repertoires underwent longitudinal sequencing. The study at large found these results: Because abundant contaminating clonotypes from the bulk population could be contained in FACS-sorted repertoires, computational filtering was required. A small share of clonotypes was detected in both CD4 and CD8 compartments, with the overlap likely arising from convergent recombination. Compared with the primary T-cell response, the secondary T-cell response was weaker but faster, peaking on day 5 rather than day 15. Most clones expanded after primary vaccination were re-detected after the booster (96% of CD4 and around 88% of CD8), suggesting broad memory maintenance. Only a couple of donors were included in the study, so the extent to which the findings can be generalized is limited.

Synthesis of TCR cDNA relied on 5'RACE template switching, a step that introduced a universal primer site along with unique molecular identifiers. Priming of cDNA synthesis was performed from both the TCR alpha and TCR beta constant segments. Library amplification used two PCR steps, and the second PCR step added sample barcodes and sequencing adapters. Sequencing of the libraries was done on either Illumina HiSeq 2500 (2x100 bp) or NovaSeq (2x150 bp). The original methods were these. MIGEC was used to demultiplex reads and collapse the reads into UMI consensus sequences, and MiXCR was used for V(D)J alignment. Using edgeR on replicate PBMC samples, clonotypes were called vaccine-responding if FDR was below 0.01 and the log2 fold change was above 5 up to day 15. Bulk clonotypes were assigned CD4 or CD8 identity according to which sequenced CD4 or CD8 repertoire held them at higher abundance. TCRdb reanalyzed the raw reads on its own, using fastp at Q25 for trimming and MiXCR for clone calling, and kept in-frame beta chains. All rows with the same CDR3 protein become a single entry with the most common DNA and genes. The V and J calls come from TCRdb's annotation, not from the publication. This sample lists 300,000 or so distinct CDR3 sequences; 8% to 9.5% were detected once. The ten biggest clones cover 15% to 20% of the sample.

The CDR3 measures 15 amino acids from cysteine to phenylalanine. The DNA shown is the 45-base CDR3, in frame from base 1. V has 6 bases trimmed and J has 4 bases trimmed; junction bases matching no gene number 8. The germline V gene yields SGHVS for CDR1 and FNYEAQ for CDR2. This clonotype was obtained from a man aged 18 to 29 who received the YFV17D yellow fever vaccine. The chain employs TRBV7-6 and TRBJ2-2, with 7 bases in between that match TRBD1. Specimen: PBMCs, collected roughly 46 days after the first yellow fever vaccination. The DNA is TGTGCCAGCAGGTCCCCGGGACAGCTCACCGGGGAGCTGTTTTTT. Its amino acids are CASRSPGQLTGELFF. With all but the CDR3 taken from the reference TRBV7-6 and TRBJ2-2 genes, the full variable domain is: GAGVSQSPRYKVTKRGQDVALRCDPISGHVSLYWYRQALGQGPEFLTYFNYEAQQDKSGLPNDRFSAERPEGSISTLTIQRTEQRDSAMYRCASRSPGQLTGELFFGEGSRLTVL.